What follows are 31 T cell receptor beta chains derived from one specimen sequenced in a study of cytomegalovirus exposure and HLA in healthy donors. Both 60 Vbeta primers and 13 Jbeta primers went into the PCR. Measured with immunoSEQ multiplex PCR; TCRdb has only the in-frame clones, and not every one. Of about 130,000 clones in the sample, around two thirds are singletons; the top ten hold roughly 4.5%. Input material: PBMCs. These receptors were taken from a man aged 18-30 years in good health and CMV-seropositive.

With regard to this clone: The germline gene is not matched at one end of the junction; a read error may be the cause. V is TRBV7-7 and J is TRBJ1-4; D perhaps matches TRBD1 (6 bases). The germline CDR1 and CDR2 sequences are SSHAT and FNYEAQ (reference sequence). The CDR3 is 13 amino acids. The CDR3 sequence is CASSPGTNEKLFF. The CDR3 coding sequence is TGTGCTAGCAGCCCGGGGACAAATGAAAAACTGTTTTTT.

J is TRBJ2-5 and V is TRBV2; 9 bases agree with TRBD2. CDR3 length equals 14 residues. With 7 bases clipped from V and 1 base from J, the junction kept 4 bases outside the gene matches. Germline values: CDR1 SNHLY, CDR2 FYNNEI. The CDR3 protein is CASTGTSPQETQYF. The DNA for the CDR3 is TGTGCCAGCACCGGGACTAGCCCCCAAGAGACCCAGTACTTC.

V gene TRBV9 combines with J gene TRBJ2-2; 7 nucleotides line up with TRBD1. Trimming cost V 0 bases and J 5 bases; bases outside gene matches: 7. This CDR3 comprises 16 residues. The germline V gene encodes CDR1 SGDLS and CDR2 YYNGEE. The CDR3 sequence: CASSVGAGGRTGELFF. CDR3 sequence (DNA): TGTGCCAGCAGCGTAGGGGCAGGGGGAAGGACCGGGGAGCTGTTTTTT.

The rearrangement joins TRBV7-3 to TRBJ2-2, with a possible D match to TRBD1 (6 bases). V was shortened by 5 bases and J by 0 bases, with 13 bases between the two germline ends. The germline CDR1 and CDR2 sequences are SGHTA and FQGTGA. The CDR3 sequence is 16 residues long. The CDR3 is CASSRDILSNTGELFF. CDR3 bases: TGTGCCAGCAGCCGGGACATACTTTCGAACACCGGGGAGCTGTTTTTT. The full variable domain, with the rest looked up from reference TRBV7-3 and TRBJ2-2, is GAGVSQTPSNKVTEKGKYVELRCDPISGHTALYWYRQSLGQGPEFLIYFQGTGAADDSGLPNDRFFAVRPEGSVSTLKIQRTERGDSAVYLCASSRDILSNTGELFFGEGSRLTVL.

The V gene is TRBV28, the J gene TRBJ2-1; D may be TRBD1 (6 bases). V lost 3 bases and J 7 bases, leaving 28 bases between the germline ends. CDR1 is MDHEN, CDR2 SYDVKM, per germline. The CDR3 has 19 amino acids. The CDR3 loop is CASSFLETNWDKEVNEQFF. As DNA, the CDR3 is TGTGCCAGCAGTTTCTTAGAGACGAATTGGGACAAGGAGGTGAATGAGCAGTTCTTC.

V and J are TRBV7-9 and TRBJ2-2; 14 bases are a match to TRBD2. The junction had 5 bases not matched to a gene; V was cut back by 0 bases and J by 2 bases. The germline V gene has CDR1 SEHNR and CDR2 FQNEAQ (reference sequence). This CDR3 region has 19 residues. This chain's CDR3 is CASSLARGTSGGNTGELFF. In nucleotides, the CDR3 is TGTGCCAGCAGCTTAGCGCGAGGGACTAGCGGGGGCAACACCGGGGAGCTGTTTTTT.

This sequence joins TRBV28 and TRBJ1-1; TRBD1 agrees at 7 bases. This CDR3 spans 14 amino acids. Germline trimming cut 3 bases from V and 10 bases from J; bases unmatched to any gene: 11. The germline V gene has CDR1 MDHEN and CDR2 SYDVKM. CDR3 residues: CASSFRRTGRGAFF. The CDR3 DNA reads TGTGCCAGCAGTTTTCGTCGGACAGGACGAGGAGCTTTCTTT.

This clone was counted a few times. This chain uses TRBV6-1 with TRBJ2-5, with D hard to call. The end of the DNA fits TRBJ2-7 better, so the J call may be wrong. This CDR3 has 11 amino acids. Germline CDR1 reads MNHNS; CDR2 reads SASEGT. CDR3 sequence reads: CASSDLYEQYF. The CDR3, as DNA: TGTGCCAGCAGTGATCTCTACGAGCAGTACTTC.

For the CDR3, the DNA is TGTGCCAGCAGGACCGGGACACACAATCTTGGCTATGGCTACACCTTC. Its translation is CASRTGTHNLGYGYTF. The gene calls are TRBV2 and TRBJ1-2; the D gene is possibly TRBD1 (6 bases). Germline V lookup: CDR1 SNHLY, CDR2 FYNNEI. The CDR3 is 16 residues long. V shed 6 bases and J shed 4 bases, with 21 bases lying between them. The full variable domain, its missing parts supplied by reference TRBV2 and TRBJ1-2, is EPEVTQTPSHQVTQMGQEVILRCVPISNHLYFYWYRQILGQKVEFLVSFYNNEISEKSEIFDDQFSVERPDGSNFTLKIRSTKLEDSAMYFCASRTGTHNLGYGYTFGSGTRLTVV.

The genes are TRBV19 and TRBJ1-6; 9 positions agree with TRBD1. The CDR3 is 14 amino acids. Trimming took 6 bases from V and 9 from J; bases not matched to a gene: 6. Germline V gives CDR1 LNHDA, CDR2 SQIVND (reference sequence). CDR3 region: CASRLQGASSPLHF. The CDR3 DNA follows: TGTGCCAGTAGGTTACAGGGGGCAAGTTCACCCCTCCACTTT.

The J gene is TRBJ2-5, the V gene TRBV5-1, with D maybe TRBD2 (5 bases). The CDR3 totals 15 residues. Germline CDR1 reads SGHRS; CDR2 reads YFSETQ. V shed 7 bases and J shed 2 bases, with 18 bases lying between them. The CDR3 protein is CASAIEGGKQETQYF. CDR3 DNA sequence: TGCGCCAGCGCTATAGAGGGCGGCAAACAAGAGACCCAGTACTTC. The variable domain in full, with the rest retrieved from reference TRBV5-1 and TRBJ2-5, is KAGVTQTPRYLIKTRGQQVTLSCSPISGHRSVSWYQQTPGQGLQFLFEYFSETQRNKGNFPGRFSGRQFSNSRSEMNVSTLELGDSALYLCASAIEGGKQETQYFGPGTRLLVL.

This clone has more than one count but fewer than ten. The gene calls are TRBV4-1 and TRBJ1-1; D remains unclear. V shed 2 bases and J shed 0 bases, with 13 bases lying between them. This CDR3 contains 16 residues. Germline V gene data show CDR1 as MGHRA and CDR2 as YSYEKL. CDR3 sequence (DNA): TGCGCCAGCAGCCAACGCCAGGATTCTATGAACACTGAAGCTTTCTTT. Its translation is CASSQRQDSMNTEAFF.

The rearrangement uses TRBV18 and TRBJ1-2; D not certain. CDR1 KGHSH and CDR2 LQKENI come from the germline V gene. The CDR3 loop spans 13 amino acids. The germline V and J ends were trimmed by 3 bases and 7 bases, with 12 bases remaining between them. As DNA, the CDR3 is TGTGCCAGCTCACCGTTGGAGGGTAGTGGCTACACCTTC. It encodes CASSPLEGSGYTF.

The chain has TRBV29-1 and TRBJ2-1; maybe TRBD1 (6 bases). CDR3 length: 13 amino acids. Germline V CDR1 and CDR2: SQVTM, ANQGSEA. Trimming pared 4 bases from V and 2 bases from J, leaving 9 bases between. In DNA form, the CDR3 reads TGCAGCGTTGGCGACAGGACCTACAATGAGCAGTTCTTC. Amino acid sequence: CSVGDRTYNEQFF.

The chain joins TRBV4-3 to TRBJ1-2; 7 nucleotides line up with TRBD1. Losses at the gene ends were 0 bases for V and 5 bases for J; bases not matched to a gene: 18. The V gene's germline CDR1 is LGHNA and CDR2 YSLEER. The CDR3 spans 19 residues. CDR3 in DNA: TGCGCCAGCAGCCAAGACTTAGGGGCAGGGACAGCGGTAGGGTATGGCTACACCTTC. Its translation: CASSQDLGAGTAVGYGYTF.

The CDR3 is CASSPRTGSSEQYF. For the CDR3, the DNA is TGTGCCAGCAGTCCCCGAACAGGATCAAGCGAGCAGTACTTC. The chain is built from TRBV6-1 and TRBJ2-7; perhaps TRBD1 as D (5 bases). This CDR3 comprises 14 residues. Germline CDR1 is MNHNS and CDR2 is SASEGT. The germline V and J ends were trimmed by 5 bases and 6 bases, with 17 bases remaining between them.

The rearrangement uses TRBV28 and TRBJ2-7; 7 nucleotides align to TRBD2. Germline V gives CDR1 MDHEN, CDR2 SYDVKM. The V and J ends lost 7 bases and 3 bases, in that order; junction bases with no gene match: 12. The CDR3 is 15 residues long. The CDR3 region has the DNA TGTGCCAGCAATGGGGGGGGAAGCGGGGACTACGAGCAGTACTTC. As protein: CASNGGGSGDYEQYF. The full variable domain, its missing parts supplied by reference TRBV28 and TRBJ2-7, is DVKVTQSSRYLVKRTGEKVFLECVQDMDHENMFWYRQDPGLGLRLIYFSYDVKMKEKGDIPEGYSVSREKKERFSLILESASTNQTSMYLCASNGGGSGDYEQYFGPGTRLTVT.

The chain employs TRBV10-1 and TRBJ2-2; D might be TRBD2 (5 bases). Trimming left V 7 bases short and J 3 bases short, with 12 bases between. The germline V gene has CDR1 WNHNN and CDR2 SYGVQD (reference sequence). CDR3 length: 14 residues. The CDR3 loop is CASKDGNDTGELFF. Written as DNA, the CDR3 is TGCGCCAGCAAGGACGGGAACGACACCGGGGAGCTGTTTTTT.

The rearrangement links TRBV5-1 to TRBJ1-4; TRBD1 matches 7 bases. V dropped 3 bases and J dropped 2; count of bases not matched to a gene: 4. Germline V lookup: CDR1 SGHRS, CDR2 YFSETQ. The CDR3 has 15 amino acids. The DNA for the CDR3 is TGCGCCAGCAGCTACCGACAGGGTACTAATGAAAAACTGTTTTTT. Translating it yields CASSYRQGTNEKLFF. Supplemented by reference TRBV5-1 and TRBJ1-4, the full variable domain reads KAGVTQTPRYLIKTRGQQVTLSCSPISGHRSVSWYQQTPGQGLQFLFEYFSETQRNKGNFPGRFSGRQFSNSRSEMNVSTLELGDSALYLCASSYRQGTNEKLFFGSGTQLSVL.

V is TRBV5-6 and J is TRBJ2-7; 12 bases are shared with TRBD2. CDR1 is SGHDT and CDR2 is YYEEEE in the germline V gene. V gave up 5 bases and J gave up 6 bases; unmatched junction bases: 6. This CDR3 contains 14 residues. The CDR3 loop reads CASRIWGLAGEQYF. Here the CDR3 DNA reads TGTGCCAGCAGGATATGGGGACTAGCGGGCGAGCAGTACTTC.

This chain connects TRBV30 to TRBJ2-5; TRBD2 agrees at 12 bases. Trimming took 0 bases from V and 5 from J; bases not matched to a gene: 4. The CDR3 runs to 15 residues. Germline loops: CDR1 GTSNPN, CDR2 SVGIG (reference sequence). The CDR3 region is CAWSVLAGGAETQYF. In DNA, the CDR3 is TGTGCCTGGAGTGTACTAGCGGGAGGTGCGGAGACCCAGTACTTC.

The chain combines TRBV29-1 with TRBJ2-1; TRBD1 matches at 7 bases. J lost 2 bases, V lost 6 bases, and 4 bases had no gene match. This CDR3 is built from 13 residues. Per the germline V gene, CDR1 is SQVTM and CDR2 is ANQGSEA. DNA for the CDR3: TGCAGCGTCCAAGGGGGCACCTACAATGAGCAGTTCTTC. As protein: CSVQGGTYNEQFF.

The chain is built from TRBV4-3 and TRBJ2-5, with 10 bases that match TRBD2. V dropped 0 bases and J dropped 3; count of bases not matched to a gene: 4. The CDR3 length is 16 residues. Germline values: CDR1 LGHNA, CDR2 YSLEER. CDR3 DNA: TGCGCCAGCAGCCAAGAGTGGAGCGGGAGGGAAGAGACCCAGTACTTC. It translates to CASSQEWSGREETQYF.

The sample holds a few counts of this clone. The CDR3 reads CSVVNGFTQFF. CDR3 DNA sequence: TGCAGCGTTGTGAACGGGTTTACGCAGTTCTTC. This sequence joins TRBV29-1 and TRBJ2-1; unclear D gene. V was trimmed by 4 bases and J by 12 bases, leaving 13 bases between them. This CDR3 is built from 11 residues. The V gene's germline CDR1 is SQVTM and CDR2 ANQGSEA.

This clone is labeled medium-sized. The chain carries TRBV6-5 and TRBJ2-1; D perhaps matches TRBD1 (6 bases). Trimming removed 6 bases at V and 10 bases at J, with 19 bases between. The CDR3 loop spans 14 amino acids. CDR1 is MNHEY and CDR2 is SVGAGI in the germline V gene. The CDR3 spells CASSTEYRAPEQFF. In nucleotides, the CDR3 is TGTGCCAGCAGCACCGAATACAGGGCACCGGAGCAGTTCTTC.

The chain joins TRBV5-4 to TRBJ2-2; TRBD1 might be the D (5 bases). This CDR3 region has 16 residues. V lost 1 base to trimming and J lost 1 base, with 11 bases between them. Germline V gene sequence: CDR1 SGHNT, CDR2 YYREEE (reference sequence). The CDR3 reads CASSLLSGLNTGELFF. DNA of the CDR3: TGTGCCAGCAGCTTGCTCTCAGGGCTGAACACCGGGGAGCTGTTTTTT.

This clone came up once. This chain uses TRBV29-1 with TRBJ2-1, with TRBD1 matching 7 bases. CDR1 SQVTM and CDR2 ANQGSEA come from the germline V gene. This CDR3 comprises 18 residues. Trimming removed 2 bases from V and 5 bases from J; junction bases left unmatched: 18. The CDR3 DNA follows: TGCAGCGTTGAAAATCGGTTGGTGACAGGGCCAGCTGACAATGAGCAGTTCTTC. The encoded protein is CSVENRLVTGPADNEQFF.

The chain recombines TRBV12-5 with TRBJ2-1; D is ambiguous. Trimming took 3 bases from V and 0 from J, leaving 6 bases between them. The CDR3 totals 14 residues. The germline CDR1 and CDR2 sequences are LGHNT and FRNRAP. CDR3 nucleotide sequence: TGTGCTAGTGGTTTAAGCGCCTCCTACAATGAGCAGTTCTTC. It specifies CASGLSASYNEQFF. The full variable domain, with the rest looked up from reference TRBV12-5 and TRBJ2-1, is DARVTQTPRHKVTEMGQEVTMRCQPILGHNTVFWYRQTMMQGLELLAYFRNRAPLDDSGMPKDRFSAEMPDATLATLKIQPSEPRDSAVYFCASGLSASYNEQFFGPGTRLTVL.

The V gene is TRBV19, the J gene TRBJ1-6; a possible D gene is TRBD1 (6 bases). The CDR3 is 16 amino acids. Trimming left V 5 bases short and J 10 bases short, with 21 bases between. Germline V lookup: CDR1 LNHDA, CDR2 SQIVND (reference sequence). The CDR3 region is CASSLVKGGTGSPLHF. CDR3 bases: TGTGCCAGTAGTCTCGTCAAGGGGGGGACTGGCTCACCCCTCCACTTT.

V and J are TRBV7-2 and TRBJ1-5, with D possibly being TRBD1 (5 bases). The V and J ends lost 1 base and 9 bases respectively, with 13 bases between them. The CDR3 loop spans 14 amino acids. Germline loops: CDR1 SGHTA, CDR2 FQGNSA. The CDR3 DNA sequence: TGTGCCAGCAGCTTAGTGACAGCAGCATCGCCCCAGCATTTT. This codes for CASSLVTAASPQHF.

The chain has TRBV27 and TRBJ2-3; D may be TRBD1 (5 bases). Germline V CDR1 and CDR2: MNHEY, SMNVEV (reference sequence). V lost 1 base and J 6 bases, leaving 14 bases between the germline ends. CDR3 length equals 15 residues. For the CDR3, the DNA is TGTGCCAGCAGTTTATTGGGGCCATCCCCCGATACGCAGTATTTT. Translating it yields CASSLLGPSPDTQYF.